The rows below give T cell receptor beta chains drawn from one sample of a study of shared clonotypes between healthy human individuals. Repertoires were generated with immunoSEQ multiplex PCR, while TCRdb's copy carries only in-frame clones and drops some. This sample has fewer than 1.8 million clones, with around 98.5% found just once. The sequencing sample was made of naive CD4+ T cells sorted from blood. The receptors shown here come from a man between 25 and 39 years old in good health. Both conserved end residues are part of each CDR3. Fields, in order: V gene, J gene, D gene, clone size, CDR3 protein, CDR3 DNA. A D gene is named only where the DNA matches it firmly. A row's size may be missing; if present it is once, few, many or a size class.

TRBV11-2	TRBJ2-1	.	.	CASSLTSGSRYFNEQFF	TGTGCCAGCAGCTTAACCTCGGGATCTAGATACTTCAATGAGCAGTTCTTC
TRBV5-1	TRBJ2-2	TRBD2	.	CASSSIPGLAGGPHTGELFF	TGCGCCAGCAGCTCTATACCGGGACTAGCGGGAGGGCCTCACACCGGGGAGCTGTTTTTT
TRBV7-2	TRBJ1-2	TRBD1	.	CASSQDRVHGYTF	TGTGCCAGCAGCCAGGACAGGGTACATGGCTACACCTTC
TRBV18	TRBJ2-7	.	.	CASSPPSDREQYF	TGTGCCAGCTCACCACCATCCGACCGCGAGCAGTACTTC
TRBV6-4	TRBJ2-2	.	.	CASSKRNTGELFF	TGTGCCAGCAGTAAGCGCAACACCGGGGAGCTGTTTTTT
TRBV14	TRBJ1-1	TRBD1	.	CASSHWTGKNTEAFF	TGTGCCAGCAGCCACTGGACAGGGAAGAACACTGAAGCTTTCTTT
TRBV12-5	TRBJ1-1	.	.	CASGLVIGENTEAFF	TGTGCTAGTGGTTTGGTAATAGGGGAGAACACTGAAGCTTTCTTT
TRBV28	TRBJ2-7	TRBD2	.	CASSFVGGSSYEQYF	TGTGCCAGCAGTTTTGTCGGCGGGAGCTCCTACGAGCAGTACTTC
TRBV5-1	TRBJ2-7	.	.	CASSSGEVSDEQYF	TGCGCCAGCAGTTCTGGGGAGGTCAGCGACGAGCAGTACTTC
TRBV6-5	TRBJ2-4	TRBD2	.	CASSSGGNIQYF	TGTGCCAGCAGTTCGGGGGGGAACATTCAGTACTTC
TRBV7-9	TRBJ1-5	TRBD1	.	CASSSTGPNQPQHF	TGTGCCAGCAGCTCGACAGGGCCAAATCAGCCCCAGCATTTT
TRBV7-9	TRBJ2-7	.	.	CASSLDPNVYEQYF	TGTGCCAGCAGCTTAGATCCCAACGTTTACGAGCAGTACTTC
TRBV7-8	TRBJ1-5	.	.	CASSPQNIRGGNQPQHF	TGTGCCAGCAGCCCTCAAAATATACGCGGGGGCAATCAGCCCCAGCATTTT
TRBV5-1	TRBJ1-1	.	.	CASSLKGGGNTEAFF	TGCGCCAGCAGCCTCAAGGGTGGGGGTAACACTGAAGCTTTCTTT
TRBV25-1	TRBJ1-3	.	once	CASSDPLSGNTIYF	TGTGCCAGCAGTGACCCCCTCTCTGGAAACACCATATATTTT
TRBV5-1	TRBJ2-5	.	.	CASSLAGQSKLARETQYF	TGCGCCAGCAGCTTGGCAGGACAGTCTAAACTAGCTCGGGAGACCCAGTACTTC
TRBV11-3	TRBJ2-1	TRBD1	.	CASSSSGTGSSEQFF	TGTGCCAGCAGCTCGAGCGGGACAGGGTCGAGTGAGCAGTTCTTC
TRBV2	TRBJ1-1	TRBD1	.	CATRGQGNTEAFF	TGTGCCACTAGGGGACAGGGGAACACTGAAGCTTTCTTT
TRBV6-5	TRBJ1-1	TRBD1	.	CASSSGTGLEAFF	TGTGCCAGCAGTTCCGGGACAGGCCTTGAAGCTTTCTTT
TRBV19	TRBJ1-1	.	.	CASSIIHLGTEAFF	TGTGCCAGTAGTATTATACACTTGGGCACTGAAGCTTTCTTT
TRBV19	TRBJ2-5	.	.	CASSQTPGRTQYF	TGTGCCAGTAGTCAAACCCCAGGACGGACCCAGTACTTC
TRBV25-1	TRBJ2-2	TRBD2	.	CASKGAGAPNTGELFF	TGTGCCAGCAAAGGCGCGGGAGCCCCGAACACCGGGGAGCTGTTTTTT
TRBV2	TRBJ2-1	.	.	CASSVLGRNEQFF	TGTGCCAGCAGTGTGTTAGGGAGGAATGAGCAGTTCTTC
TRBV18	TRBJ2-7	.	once	CASSPDPGSYEQYF	TGTGCCAGCTCACCGGATCCGGGATCCTACGAGCAGTACTTC
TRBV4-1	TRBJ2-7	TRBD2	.	CASRLLAGDTSNSYEQYF	TGCGCCAGCAGACTTCTAGCGGGAGACACCTCTAACTCCTACGAGCAGTACTTC
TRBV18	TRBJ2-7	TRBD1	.	CASSPLRTGLYEQYF	TGTGCCAGCTCACCACTTCGGACAGGGCTTTACGAGCAGTACTTC
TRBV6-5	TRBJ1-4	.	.	CASLDSFNEKLFF	TGTGCCAGCCTTGACAGCTTTAATGAAAAACTGTTTTTT
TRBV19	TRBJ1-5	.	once	CASSIGGVQPQHF	TGTGCCAGTAGTATTGGCGGGGTTCAGCCCCAGCATTTT
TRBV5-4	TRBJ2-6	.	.	CASSLPRSGANVLTF	TGTGCCAGCAGCTTACCCAGGTCCGGGGCCAACGTCCTGACTTTC